A single sample gave rise to the 27 T cell receptor beta chains below, sequenced in a study of T cells in localized non-small cell lung cancer. Repertoires were generated with immunoSEQ multiplex PCR, while TCRdb's copy carries only in-frame clones and drops some. The top ten hold roughly 4% of the sample, which has 20,000 or so clones, 65% to 90% seen once. This sample comprised peripheral blood, obtained before any cancer treatment. The receptors here all came from a man between 40 and 70 years old with stage I lung adenocarcinoma.

The CDR3 bases are TGTGCCAGCAGTTACACAATAGCGGAGCCTTACGAGCAGTACTTC. It codes for CASSYTIAEPYEQYF. The chain is built from TRBV6-5 and TRBJ2-7, with a possible D match to TRBD2 (6 bases). Trimming stripped 2 bases from V and 4 bases from J, with 15 bases between. Germline V lookup: CDR1 MNHEY, CDR2 SVGAGI. The CDR3 has 15 residues.

The V call is TRBV19, the J call TRBJ2-1; no definite D call. The CDR3 has 17 amino acids. Per germline, CDR1 LNHDA and CDR2 SQIVND (reference sequence). V lost 3 bases and J lost 0, with 15 bases in between. The CDR3 protein is CASSIRRVAGSYNEQFF. CDR3 DNA: TGTGCCAGTAGTATCCGACGGGTGGCCGGCTCCTACAATGAGCAGTTCTTC.

The chain is built from TRBV28 and TRBJ2-7; TRBD1 matches at 10 bases. This CDR3 comprises 15 residues. Germline V gene data show CDR1 as MDHEN and CDR2 as SYDVKM. V shed 3 bases and J 4 bases; nucleotides not matched to a gene: 6. The CDR3 region is CASSFPDRGEYEQYF. The CDR3 bases are TGTGCCAGCAGTTTCCCGGACAGGGGGGAGTACGAGCAGTACTTC.

Only one count was recorded for this clone. The chain recombines TRBV15 with TRBJ1-2, with 7 bases matching TRBD1. This CDR3 has 14 residues. From germline, CDR1 is LNHNV and CDR2 YYDKDF (reference sequence). V dropped 2 bases and J dropped 7; count of bases not matched to a gene: 7. In DNA form, the CDR3 reads TGTGCCACCAGCAGACGACAGGGTGGAGCTGGCTACACCTTC. Protein: CATSRRQGGAGYTF.

The rearrangement links TRBV6-4 to TRBJ1-5, with D uncertain. V lost 5 bases, J lost 0 bases, and 8 bases lay in between. Germline CDR1 is MRHNA and CDR2 is SNTAGT. The length of the CDR3 is 14 residues. CDR3: CASSINYSNQPQHF. CDR3 DNA: TGTGCCAGCAGTATAAATTATAGCAATCAGCCCCAGCATTTT.

The chain is built from TRBV6-6 and TRBJ1-4; D gene ambiguous. This CDR3 has 15 amino acids. Germline-derived CDR1 and CDR2 are MNHNY and SVGAGI (reference sequence). The V and J ends lost 0 bases and 7 bases respectively, with 12 bases between them. CDR3 DNA sequence: TGTGCCAGCAGTTACTCGCCCTCGACGGCTGAAAAACTGTTTTTT. It codes for CASSYSPSTAEKLFF.

V is TRBV11-3 and J is TRBJ1-1; D unresolved. V dropped 1 base and J dropped 0 bases, with 3 bases sitting between them. Germline V lookup: CDR1 SGHNT, CDR2 YENEEA. CDR3 length: 13 residues. CDR3 bases: TGTGCCAGCAGCTTAGCCTTGAACACTGAAGCTTTCTTT. It codes for CASSLALNTEAFF.

In nucleotides, the CDR3 is TGTGCCAGCAGCGTGTCCGGGACAGGAAGCTCCTACGAGCAGTACTTC. It encodes CASSVSGTGSSYEQYF. The chain joins TRBV7-9 to TRBJ2-7, with TRBD1 identical over 8 bases. V lost 5 bases, J lost 0 bases, and 9 bases stayed unmatched. Germline lookup yields CDR1 SEHNR and CDR2 FQNEAQ (reference sequence). The length of the CDR3 is 16 residues.

The rearrangement joins TRBV13 to TRBJ2-3, with D maybe TRBD2 (6 bases). V was clipped by 2 bases and J by 4 bases, with 7 bases between them. The CDR3 runs 13 residues. Germline V gene sequence: CDR1 PRHDT, CDR2 FYEKMQ (reference sequence). Written as DNA, the CDR3 is TGTGCCAGCAGCTTACCGGGAGCAGATACGCAGTATTTT. Translation: CASSLPGADTQYF. Combining the CDR3 with reference TRBV13 and TRBJ2-3 gives the whole variable domain AAGVIQSPRHLIKEKRETATLKCYPIPRHDTVYWYQQGPGQDPQFLISFYEKMQSDKGSIPDRFSAQQFSDYHSELNMSSLELGDSALYFCASSLPGADTQYFGPGTRLTVL.

This clone was picked up a small number of times. The V gene is TRBV7-2, the J gene TRBJ2-5; 13 positions agree with TRBD2. The trim removed 0 bases at V and 5 bases at J, leaving 12 bases unmatched. CDR3 size: 19 residues. Germline-derived CDR1 and CDR2 are SGHTA and FQGNSA. The CDR3 nucleotides are TGTGCCAGCAGCTTAGCGAGTTTGACTAGCGGGGGGCGGTCTGAGACCCAGTACTTC. Residues: CASSLASLTSGGRSETQYF.

CDR3 DNA: TGTGCCAGCAGCGGACAGGGGCAACAAGAGACCCAGTACTTC. Protein: CASSGQGQQETQYF. V and J are TRBV27 and TRBJ2-5; 9 bases line up with TRBD1. V shed 6 bases, J shed 2 bases, and the junction held 4 bases outside the gene matches. Germline CDR1 is MNHEY and CDR2 is SMNVEV (reference sequence). This CDR3 has 14 amino acids.

The V and J genes are TRBV21-1 and TRBJ2-1. TRBV21-1 is described as a pseudogene. The CDR3 totals 11 residues. CDR3 sequence (DNA): TGTGCCAGCAGCAAACGTGGTGAGCAGTTCTTC. The encoded protein is CASSKRGEQFF.

V gene TRBV20-1 combines with J gene TRBJ2-5; tentatively, D is TRBD2 (5 bases). CDR3 size: 10 residues. Between the trimmed V and J ends, which lost 6 bases and 4 bases, there was a span of 6 bases. Germline CDR1 is DFQATT and CDR2 is SNEGSKA (reference sequence). The CDR3 reads CSAGVETQYF. For the CDR3, the DNA is TGCAGTGCCGGGGTAGAGACCCAGTACTTC.

The gene calls are TRBV25-1 and TRBJ2-2; D possibly matches TRBD1 or TRBD2 (5 bases each). CDR1 is MGHDK and CDR2 is SYGVNS in the germline V gene. V lost 8 bases, J lost 2 bases, and 15 bases lay in between. There are 15 residues in the CDR3. CDR3: CASEPGRKNTGELFF. The CDR3 nucleotides read TGTGCCAGCGAGCCGGGACGGAAAAACACCGGGGAGCTGTTTTTT.

The V call is TRBV15, the J call TRBJ2-5; the D gene is possibly TRBD2 (6 bases). V lost 4 bases, J lost 1 base, and 10 bases lay in between. This CDR3 is built from 14 residues. The germline V gene has CDR1 LNHNV and CDR2 YYDKDF (reference sequence). CDR3 sequence (DNA): TGTGCCACCAGCATCCAGGGAGGCCAAGAGACCCAGTACTTC. It is translated as CATSIQGGQETQYF.

The V and J genes are TRBV13 and TRBJ2-3; D possibly matches TRBD1 or TRBD2 (6 bases each). This CDR3 is built from 17 residues. Trimming shortened V by 3 bases and J by 0 bases, and 16 bases separated the two germline ends. Germline V gene lookup returns CDR1 PRHDT and CDR2 FYEKMQ (reference sequence). The CDR3 spells CASSFAKRGASTDTQYF. CDR3 nucleotides: TGTGCCAGCAGCTTCGCCAAAAGGGGGGCGAGCACAGATACGCAGTATTTT.

This rearrangement joins TRBV7-6 to TRBJ1-4; TRBD1 is a possible D gene (5 bases). V was shortened by 2 bases and J by 3 bases, with 10 bases between the two germline ends. The CDR3 runs to 15 residues. From germline, CDR1 is SGHVS and CDR2 FNYEAQ. The CDR3 DNA sequence: TGTGCCAGCAGCTTATCTACGGGACCTAATGAAAAACTGTTTTTT. This gives the protein CASSLSTGPNEKLFF.

With regard to this clone: The same CDR3 arises from other DNA sequences in this sample as well. The chain carries TRBV11-2 and TRBJ2-7; TRBD1 matches 7 bases. The CDR3 totals 14 residues. The germline V gene has CDR1 SGHAT and CDR2 FQNNGV. V shed 3 bases, J shed 2 bases, and the junction held 4 bases outside the gene matches. CDR3 sequence: CASSFDTGAYEQYF. CDR3 nucleotide sequence: TGTGCCAGCAGCTTCGATACAGGGGCCTACGAGCAGTACTTC. Complete variable domain (other parts from reference TRBV11-2 and TRBJ2-7): EAGVAQSPRYKIIEKRQSVAFWCNPISGHATLYWYQQILGQGPKLLIQFQNNGVVDDSQLPKDRFSAERLKGVDSTLKIQPAKLEDSAVYLCASSFDTGAYEQYFGPGTRLTVT.

The chain combines TRBV28 with TRBJ2-3; D remains unclear. This CDR3 spans 14 amino acids. The V and J ends lost 6 bases and 4 bases respectively, with 14 bases between them. The germline V gene has CDR1 MDHEN and CDR2 SYDVKM. CDR3 amino acids: CASSTSRLADTQYF. The DNA for the CDR3 is TGTGCCAGCAGCACGTCCCGATTAGCAGATACGCAGTATTTT.

The CDR3 DNA sequence: TGCGCCAGCAGCCAACCGGGACAGGGTAGCCACGAGCAGTACTTC. It is translated as CASSQPGQGSHEQYF. V usage is TRBV4-3 and J usage is TRBJ2-7; 9 nucleotides agree with TRBD1. After removal of 2 bases from V and 5 bases from J, the junction contained 7 bases not matched to a gene. The CDR3 sequence is 15 residues long. The germline V gene encodes CDR1 LGHNA and CDR2 YSLEER.

The chain is built from TRBV25-1 and TRBJ1-1; D is undetermined. V gave up 3 bases and J gave up 10 bases, with 12 bases separating them. Per germline, CDR1 MGHDK and CDR2 SYGVNS. The CDR3 loop spans 12 amino acids. Here the CDR3 DNA reads TGTGCCAGCAGTGACCCTACGAAGCTAGCTTTCTTT. Translated, it gives CASSDPTKLAFF.

The V call is TRBV7-2, the J call TRBJ1-1; D call uncertain. The CDR3 extends over 12 amino acids. Germline-derived CDR1 and CDR2 are SGHTA and FQGNSA. Trimming shortened V by 3 bases and J by 5 bases, and 7 bases separated the two germline ends. CDR3 loop: CASSFDGTEAFF. The DNA for the CDR3 is TGTGCCAGCAGCTTTGACGGGACTGAAGCTTTCTTT.

The genes are TRBV28 and TRBJ2-5; D perhaps matches TRBD1 (6 bases). Trimming cost V 4 bases and J 4 bases, with 13 bases left between them. Germline values: CDR1 MDHEN, CDR2 SYDVKM. The CDR3 has 14 amino acids. CDR3 sequence: CASSSGAPRETQYF. CDR3 sequence (DNA): TGTGCCAGCAGTTCAGGGGCTCCAAGAGAGACCCAGTACTTC.

The chain joins TRBV5-1 to TRBJ2-2; 8 bases are shared with TRBD1. CDR3 size: 17 residues. Per germline, CDR1 SGHRS and CDR2 YFSETQ. Trimming cost V 4 bases and J 0 bases; bases outside gene matches: 8. Here the CDR3 reads CASSLDRGRSNTGELFF. The DNA of the CDR3 is TGCGCCAGCAGCCTAGACAGGGGCCGTTCGAACACCGGGGAGCTGTTTTTT.

This rearrangement joins TRBV6-5 to TRBJ1-1; D unresolved. Per germline, CDR1 MNHEY and CDR2 SVGAGI. Between the trimmed V and J ends, which lost 7 bases and 1 base, there was a span of 10 bases. The CDR3 extends over 13 amino acids. The CDR3 sequence: CASNPVGNTEAFF. The CDR3 DNA is TGTGCCAGCAACCCGGTCGGGAACACTGAAGCTTTCTTT.

The rearrangement links TRBV29-1 to TRBJ1-1, with 12 bases that match TRBD1. Germline CDR1 is SQVTM and CDR2 is ANQGSEA. This CDR3 is built from 17 residues. Losses at the gene ends were 6 bases for V and 5 bases for J; bases not matched to a gene: 16. This chain's CDR3 is CSVPSGRDRGLGTEAFF. The DNA for the CDR3 is TGCAGCGTCCCATCTGGAAGGGACAGGGGGCTGGGGACTGAAGCTTTCTTT.

This chain uses TRBV7-2 with TRBJ2-2; the D is unclear. The V end was cut by 1 base, the J end by 4 bases, with 7 bases between. This CDR3 is built from 14 residues. Germline V gives CDR1 SGHTA, CDR2 FQGNSA. The CDR3 DNA sequence: TGTGCCAGCAGCTTAGTCGGTGGCACCGGGGAGCTGTTTTTT. The encoded protein is CASSLVGGTGELFF.